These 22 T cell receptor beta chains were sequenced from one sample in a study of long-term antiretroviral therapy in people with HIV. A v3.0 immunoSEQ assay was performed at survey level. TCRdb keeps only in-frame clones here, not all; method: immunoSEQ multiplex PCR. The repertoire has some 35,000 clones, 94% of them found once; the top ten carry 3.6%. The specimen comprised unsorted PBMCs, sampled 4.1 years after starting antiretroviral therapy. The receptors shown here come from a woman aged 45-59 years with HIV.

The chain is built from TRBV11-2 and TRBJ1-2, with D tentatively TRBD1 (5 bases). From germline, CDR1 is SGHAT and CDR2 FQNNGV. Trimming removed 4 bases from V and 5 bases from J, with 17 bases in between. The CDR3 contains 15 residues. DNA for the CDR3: TGTGCCAGCAGCTCCATAACGGAGGGGATATATGGCTACACCTTC. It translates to CASSSITEGIYGYTF.

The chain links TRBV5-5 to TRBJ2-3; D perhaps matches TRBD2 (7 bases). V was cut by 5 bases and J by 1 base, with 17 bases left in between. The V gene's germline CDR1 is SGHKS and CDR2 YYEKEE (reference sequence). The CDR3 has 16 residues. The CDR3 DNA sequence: TGTGCCAGCAGGCCTTTCGCGGGGGCCGGCACAGATACGCAGTATTTT. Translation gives CASRPFAGAGTDTQYF.

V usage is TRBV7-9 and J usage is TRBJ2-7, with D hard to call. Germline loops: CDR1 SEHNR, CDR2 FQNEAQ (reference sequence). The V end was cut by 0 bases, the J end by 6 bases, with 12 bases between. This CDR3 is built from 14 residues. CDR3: CASSLATAWFEQYF. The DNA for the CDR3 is TGTGCCAGCAGCTTAGCCACGGCCTGGTTCGAGCAGTACTTC.

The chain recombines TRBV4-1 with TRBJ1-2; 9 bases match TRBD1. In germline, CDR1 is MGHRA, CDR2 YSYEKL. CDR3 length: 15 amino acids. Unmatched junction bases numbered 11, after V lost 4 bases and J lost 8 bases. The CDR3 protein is CASSLADRGNQGYTF. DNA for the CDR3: TGCGCCAGCAGCCTCGCCGACAGGGGGAATCAAGGCTACACCTTC.

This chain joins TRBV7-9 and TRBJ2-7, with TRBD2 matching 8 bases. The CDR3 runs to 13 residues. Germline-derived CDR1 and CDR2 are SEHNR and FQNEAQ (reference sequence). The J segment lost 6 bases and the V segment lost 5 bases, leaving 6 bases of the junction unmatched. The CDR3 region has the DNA TGTGCCAGCAGCCATAGCGGGGCTGGCGAGCAGTACTTC. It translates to CASSHSGAGEQYF. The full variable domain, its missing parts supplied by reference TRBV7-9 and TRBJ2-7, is DTGVSQNPRHKITKRGQNVTFRCDPISEHNRLYWYRQTLGQGPEFLTYFQNEAQLEKSRLLSDRFSAERPKGSFSTLEIQRTEQGDSAMYLCASSHSGAGEQYFGPGTRLTVT.

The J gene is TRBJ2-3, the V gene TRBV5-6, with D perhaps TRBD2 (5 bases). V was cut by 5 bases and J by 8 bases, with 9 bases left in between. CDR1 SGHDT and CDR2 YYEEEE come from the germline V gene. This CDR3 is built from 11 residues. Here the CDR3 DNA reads TGTGCCAGCAGTAGTGGGAGTACGCAGTATTTT. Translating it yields CASSSGSTQYF.

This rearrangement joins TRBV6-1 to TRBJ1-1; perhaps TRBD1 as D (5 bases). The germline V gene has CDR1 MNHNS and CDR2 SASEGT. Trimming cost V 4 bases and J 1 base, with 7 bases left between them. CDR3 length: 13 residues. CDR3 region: CASSVDRNTEAFF. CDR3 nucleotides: TGTGCCAGCAGTGTTGACAGGAACACTGAAGCTTTCTTT.

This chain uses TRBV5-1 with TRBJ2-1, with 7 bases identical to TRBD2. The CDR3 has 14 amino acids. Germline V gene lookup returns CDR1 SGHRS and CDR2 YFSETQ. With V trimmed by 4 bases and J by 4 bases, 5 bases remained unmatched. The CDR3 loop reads CASSAPGLYNEQFF. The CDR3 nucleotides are TGCGCCAGCAGCGCGCCGGGACTATACAATGAGCAGTTCTTC. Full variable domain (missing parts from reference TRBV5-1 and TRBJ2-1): KAGVTQTPRYLIKTRGQQVTLSCSPISGHRSVSWYQQTPGQGLQFLFEYFSETQRNKGNFPGRFSGRQFSNSRSEMNVSTLELGDSALYLCASSAPGLYNEQFFGPGTRLTVL.

The CDR3 loop is CAFEPAAPGELFF. CDR3 nucleotide sequence: TGTGCCTTCGAACCGGCGGCTCCCGGGGAGCTGTTTTTT. This chain uses TRBV7-8 with TRBJ2-2; unclear D gene. The CDR3 is 13 residues long. Germline CDR1 is SGHVS and CDR2 is FQNEAQ. Trimming cost V 11 bases and J 6 bases, with 16 bases left between them.

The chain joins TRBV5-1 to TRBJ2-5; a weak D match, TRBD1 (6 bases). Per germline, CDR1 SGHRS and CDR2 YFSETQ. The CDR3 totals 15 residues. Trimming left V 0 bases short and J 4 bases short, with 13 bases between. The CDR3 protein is CASSLEGGRGETQYF. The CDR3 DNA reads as TGCGCCAGCAGCTTGGAAGGGGGTAGGGGAGAGACCCAGTACTTC.

CDR3 bases: TGTGCCAGCAGCTTGGGAGACTTTAGGGGTATCGACTATGGCTACACCTTC. This codes for CASSLGDFRGIDYGYTF. The chain uses TRBV5-8 and TRBJ1-2; maybe TRBD1 (5 bases). Trimming took 0 bases from V and 3 from J, leaving 18 bases between them. Per germline, CDR1 SGHTS and CDR2 YDEGEE. This CDR3 contains 17 residues.

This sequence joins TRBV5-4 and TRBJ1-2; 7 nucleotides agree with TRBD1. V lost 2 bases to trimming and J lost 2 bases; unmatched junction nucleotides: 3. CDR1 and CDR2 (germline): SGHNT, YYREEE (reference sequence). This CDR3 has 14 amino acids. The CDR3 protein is CASSLGQANYGYTF. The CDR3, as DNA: TGTGCCAGCAGCTTAGGACAGGCCAACTATGGCTACACCTTC.

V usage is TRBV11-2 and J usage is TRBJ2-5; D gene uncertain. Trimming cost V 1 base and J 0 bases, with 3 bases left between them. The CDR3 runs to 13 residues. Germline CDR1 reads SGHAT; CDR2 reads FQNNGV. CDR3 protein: CASSLGNQETQYF. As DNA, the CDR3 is TGTGCCAGCAGCTTAGGAAACCAAGAGACCCAGTACTTC.

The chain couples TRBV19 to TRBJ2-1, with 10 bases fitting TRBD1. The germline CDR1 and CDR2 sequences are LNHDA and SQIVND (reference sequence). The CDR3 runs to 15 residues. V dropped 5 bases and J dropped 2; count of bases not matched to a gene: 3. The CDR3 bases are TGTGCCAGTAGTGTCGGGACAGGGGCCTACAATGAGCAGTTCTTC. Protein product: CASSVGTGAYNEQFF.

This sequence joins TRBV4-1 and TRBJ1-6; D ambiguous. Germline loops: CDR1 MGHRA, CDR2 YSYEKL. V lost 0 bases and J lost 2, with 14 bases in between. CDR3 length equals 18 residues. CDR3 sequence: CASSQDQSDRTYNSPLHF. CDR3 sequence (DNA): TGCGCCAGCAGCCAAGACCAGAGCGACCGTACCTATAATTCACCCCTCCACTTT.

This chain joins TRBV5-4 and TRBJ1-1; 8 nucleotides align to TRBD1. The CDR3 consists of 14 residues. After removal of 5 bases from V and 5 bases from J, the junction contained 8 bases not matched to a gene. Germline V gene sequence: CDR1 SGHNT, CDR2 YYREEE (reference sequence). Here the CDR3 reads CASSRGQGRTEAFF. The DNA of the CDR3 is TGTGCCAGCAGTCGAGGACAGGGTCGAACTGAAGCTTTCTTT. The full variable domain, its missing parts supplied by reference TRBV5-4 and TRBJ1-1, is ETGVTQSPTHLIKTRGQQVTLRCSSQSGHNTVSWYQQALGQGPQFIFQYYREEENGRGNFPPRFSGLQFPNYSSELNVNALELDDSALYLCASSRGQGRTEAFFGQGTRLTVV.

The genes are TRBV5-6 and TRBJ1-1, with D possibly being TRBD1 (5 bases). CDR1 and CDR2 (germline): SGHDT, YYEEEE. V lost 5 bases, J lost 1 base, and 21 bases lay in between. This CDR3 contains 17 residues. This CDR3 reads CASSYLGLPGKNTEAFF. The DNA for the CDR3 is TGTGCCAGCAGTTATTTAGGCCTACCAGGGAAGAACACTGAAGCTTTCTTT.

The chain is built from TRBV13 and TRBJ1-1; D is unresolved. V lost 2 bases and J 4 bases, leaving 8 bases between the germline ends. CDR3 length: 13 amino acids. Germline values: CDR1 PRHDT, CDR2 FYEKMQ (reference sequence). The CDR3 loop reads CASSLQASTEAFF. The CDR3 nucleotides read TGTGCCAGCAGCTTACAGGCATCCACTGAAGCTTTCTTT.

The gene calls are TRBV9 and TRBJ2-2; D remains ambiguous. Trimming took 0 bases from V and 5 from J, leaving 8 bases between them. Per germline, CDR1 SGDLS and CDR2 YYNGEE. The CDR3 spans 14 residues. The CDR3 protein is CASSVDSLTGELFF. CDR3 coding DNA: TGTGCCAGCAGCGTAGATAGTTTAACCGGGGAGCTGTTTTTT.

The CDR3: CAWSVDPTGELFF. In nucleotides, the CDR3 is TGTGCCTGGAGTGTAGATCCCACCGGGGAGCTGTTTTTT. The chain joins TRBV30 to TRBJ2-2; D not resolved. CDR1 is GTSNPN and CDR2 is SVGIG in the germline V gene (reference sequence). The CDR3 has 13 residues. V dropped 0 bases and J dropped 4 bases, with 6 bases sitting between them. The whole variable domain, filled in from reference TRBV30 and TRBJ2-2, reads SQTIHQWPATLVQPVGSPLSLECTVEGTSNPNLYWYRQAAGRGLQLLFYSVGIGQISSEVPQNLSASRPQDRQFILSSKKLLLSDSGFYLCAWSVDPTGELFFGEGSRLTVL.

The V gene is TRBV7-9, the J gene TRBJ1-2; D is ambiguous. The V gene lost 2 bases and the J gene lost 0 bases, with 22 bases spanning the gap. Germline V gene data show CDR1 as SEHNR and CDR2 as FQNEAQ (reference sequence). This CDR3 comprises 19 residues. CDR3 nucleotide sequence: TGTGCCAGCAGCTTACCGACACAACTTTTACCTCATGCTAACTATGGCTACACCTTC. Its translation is CASSLPTQLLPHANYGYTF.

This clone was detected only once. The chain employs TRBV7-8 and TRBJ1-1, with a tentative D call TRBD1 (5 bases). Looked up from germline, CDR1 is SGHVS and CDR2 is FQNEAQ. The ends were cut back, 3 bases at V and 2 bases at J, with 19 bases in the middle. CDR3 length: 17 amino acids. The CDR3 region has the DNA TGTGCCAGCAGCTTCGCTAGGGGAGAGGATAAAAACACTGAAGCTTTCTTT. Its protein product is CASSFARGEDKNTEAFF.